Listed below are T cell receptor beta chains from one sample, sequenced in a study of shared clonotypes between healthy human individuals. Some clones are missing from TCRdb's copy, which holds only in-frame ones; the method was immunoSEQ multiplex PCR. The data show approximately 2.1 million clones, more than 80% seen once. The sample was naive CD4+ T cells from PBMCs. The receptors here all came from a man aged 18 to 35 in good health. Some clones in this sample may be carry-over from other donors' samples. The CDR3 runs from the conserved cysteine through the conserved F or W. The D gene is left open where the match is weak. Rows may omit the clone size; those that give it use once, few, many or a size class.

abundance: -; v_gene: TRBV19; j_gene: TRBJ2-2; d_gene: -; CDR3nt: TGTGCCAGTAGTATATGGTATGGGGGTAAGGACACCGGGGAGCTGTTTTTT; CDR3aa: CASSIWYGGKDTGELFF
abundance: -; v_gene: TRBV18; j_gene: TRBJ1-3; d_gene: TRBD1; CDR3nt: TGTGCCAGCTCACCAACTGGACAGGGCGTCTCTGGAAACACCATATATTTT; CDR3aa: CASSPTGQGVSGNTIYF
abundance: -; v_gene: TRBV4-2; j_gene: TRBJ2-1; d_gene: TRBD2; CDR3nt: TGTGCCAGCAGCCAGGGGCTAGCGGGCTACAATGAGCAGTTCTTC; CDR3aa: CASSQGLAGYNEQFF
abundance: -; v_gene: TRBV5-6; j_gene: TRBJ2-6; d_gene: -; CDR3nt: TGTGCCAGCAGCCGCGAGGGGGGGCACTCTGGGGCCAACGTCCTGACTTTC; CDR3aa: CASSREGGHSGANVLTF
abundance: few; v_gene: TRBV6-1; j_gene: TRBJ1-2; d_gene: -; CDR3nt: TGTGCCAGCACGCAGGGGAGGTTTGGCTACACCTTC; CDR3aa: CASTQGRFGYTF
abundance: -; v_gene: TRBV28; j_gene: TRBJ2-2; d_gene: -; CDR3nt: TGTGCCAGCAGCCCATATCGGAACACCGGGGAGCTGTTTTTT; CDR3aa: CASSPYRNTGELFF
abundance: -; v_gene: TRBV18; j_gene: TRBJ1-1; d_gene: TRBD1; CDR3nt: TGTGCCAGCTCACTCCTTCAGGGGGGGAACACTGAAGCTTTCTTT; CDR3aa: CASSLLQGGNTEAFF
abundance: -; v_gene: TRBV27; j_gene: TRBJ1-6; d_gene: -; CDR3nt: TGTGCCAGCAGTTTATGGCAGATAAATAATTCACCCCTCCACTTT; CDR3aa: CASSLWQINNSPLHF
abundance: -; v_gene: TRBV28; j_gene: TRBJ2-7; d_gene: -; CDR3nt: TGTGCCACCACGACAGGTTCCTCCTACGAGCAGTACTTC; CDR3aa: CATTTGSSYEQYF
abundance: once; v_gene: TRBV4-1; j_gene: TRBJ2-1; d_gene: TRBD1; CDR3nt: TGCGCCAGCAGCCAAGGAGGGGGCAACTCCTACAATGAGCAGTTCTTC; CDR3aa: CASSQGGGNSYNEQFF
abundance: -; v_gene: TRBV29-1; j_gene: TRBJ1-4; d_gene: -; CDR3nt: TGCAGCGTTGCCCAAGACCCCGGGGAAAAACTGTTTTTT; CDR3aa: CSVAQDPGEKLFF
abundance: -; v_gene: TRBV5-1; j_gene: TRBJ2-1; d_gene: TRBD2; CDR3nt: TGCGCCAGCAGCACAGCGGGAGCTTACAATGAGCAGTTCTTC; CDR3aa: CASSTAGAYNEQFF
abundance: -; v_gene: TRBV10-3; j_gene: TRBJ2-2; d_gene: TRBD2; CDR3nt: TGTGCCACGCGGACTAGCGGGACGAACACCGGGGAGCTGTTTTTT; CDR3aa: CATRTSGTNTGELFF
abundance: -; v_gene: TRBV4-1; j_gene: TRBJ1-1; d_gene: -; CDR3nt: TGCGCCAGCAGCCCCCTCACAGGGAGGAACACTGAAGCTTTCTTT; CDR3aa: CASSPLTGRNTEAFF
abundance: -; v_gene: TRBV5-1; j_gene: TRBJ2-6; d_gene: TRBD1; CDR3nt: TGCGCCAGCAGCTTGGTGACAGGGTACGGGGCCAACGTCCTGACTTTC; CDR3aa: CASSLVTGYGANVLTF
abundance: -; v_gene: TRBV6-6; j_gene: TRBJ2-7; d_gene: -; CDR3nt: TGTGCCAGCAGTGACCAGCGGGCGGTGAGAGAGCAGTACTTC; CDR3aa: CASSDQRAVREQYF
abundance: -; v_gene: TRBV10-2; j_gene: TRBJ2-7; d_gene: -; CDR3nt: TGCGCCACCTTAATGGGGGCGGGATCCTCCTACGAGCAGTACTTC; CDR3aa: CATLMGAGSSYEQYF
abundance: -; v_gene: TRBV5-1; j_gene: TRBJ2-3; d_gene: -; CDR3nt: TGCGCCAGCAGCTTGGACGTGGGAACAGATACGCAGTATTTT; CDR3aa: CASSLDVGTDTQYF
abundance: -; v_gene: TRBV27; j_gene: TRBJ2-7; d_gene: -; CDR3nt: TGTGCCAGCAGTTTTACTCCCCCTGGGGGGCGGTCTACCTACGAGCAGTACTTC; CDR3aa: CASSFTPPGGRSTYEQYF
abundance: -; v_gene: TRBV5-4; j_gene: TRBJ1-2; d_gene: -; CDR3nt: TGTGCCAGCAGCTTGGCTAGCCGGACACCCTGGGAGGGCTACACCTTC; CDR3aa: CASSLASRTPWEGYTF
abundance: -; v_gene: TRBV5-8; j_gene: TRBJ1-1; d_gene: -; CDR3nt: TGTGCCAGCAGCACTACAGCGAACACTGAAGCTTTCTTT; CDR3aa: CASSTTANTEAFF
abundance: -; v_gene: TRBV7-2; j_gene: TRBJ2-7; d_gene: TRBD2; CDR3nt: TGTGCCAGCAGCCATCAAGCGGGAGCTCCCAGCGAGCAGTACTTC; CDR3aa: CASSHQAGAPSEQYF
abundance: -; v_gene: TRBV5-6; j_gene: TRBJ2-3; d_gene: -; CDR3nt: TGTGCCAGCAGCCTGATTCCAGGGGCAGGGACAGATACGCAGTATTTT; CDR3aa: CASSLIPGAGTDTQYF
abundance: -; v_gene: TRBV5-1; j_gene: TRBJ2-1; d_gene: -; CDR3nt: TGCGCCAGCAGCTTGATCGGGAGTTTATACAATGAGCAGTTCTTC; CDR3aa: CASSLIGSLYNEQFF